The source of this T cell receptor beta chain is a study of CXCR3-negative and CXCR3-positive naive CD8 T cells. Study details: Collectively, the libraries yielded approximately 140 million TRB reads in total, at about 1.5 +/- 0.3 million per library.

Overall study results and limits: TRB CDR3s were more hydrophobic in CXCR3-positive than in CXCR3-negative naive cells.

Notes on this clonotype: What it recognizes is unknown.

Preparation of TRB cDNA libraries relied on 5' RACE carrying UMI labels. TCRdb derives one entry per CDR3 protein from the 5' RACE reads, leaving out DNA. The sample table includes some 150,000 distinct CDR3 sequences. The study sorted every CD8+ T cell subset in triplicate at 310,000 or so cells each. The specimen sequenced was naive CXCR3+ CD8+ T cells from blood. Subset here: CD45RO-CCR7+CD27+CD95- naive CD8+ T cells expressing CXCR3 (TNR3+). The receptor comes from a human donor in good health. Some clones in this sample may be carry-over from other donors' samples.

CDR3 loop: CASRGQGAHYGYTF. J is TRBJ1-2 and V is TRBV27; TCRdb's assignment of TRBD1 cannot be checked, as there is no DNA. Looked up from germline, CDR1 is MNHEY and CDR2 is SMNVEV (reference sequence). The CDR3 consists of 14 residues.